The clone carrying this T cell receptor beta chain has ten or more counts. Its target is not known. The whole isolated RNA underwent reverse transcription, so sequencing captured expressed TCRB transcripts. TCRdb's copy holds only in-frame clones and misses some; the assay was immunoSEQ multiplex PCR. The sample consists of under 300,000 clones, 25% to 35% of them appearing once. This sample is part of a study of beta chain features in type 1 diabetes. Study findings and constraints: Patients with type 1 diabetes carried fewer insertions and had more deletions at their VDJ junctions. People with Type 1 diabetes carried modestly yet significantly shorter TCRB CDR3s in all four CD4+ subsets. Whether HLA type affects TCRB rearrangement stayed undetermined in the present work. Cells carrying high TCR expression could end up over-represented when cDNA is sequenced.

The germline V gene has CDR1 SQVTM and CDR2 ANQGSEA. V was cut by 2 bases and J by 10 bases, with 9 bases left in between. The CDR3 is 11 amino acids. The rearrangement joins TRBV29-1 to TRBJ2-1; D is perhaps TRBD2 (5 bases). The sequence was collected from a man aged 25 to 45 in good health. Sequencing was performed on central memory CD4+ T cells from blood. CDR3: CSVERRAEQFF. In DNA form, the CDR3 reads TGCAGCGTTGAACGGCGGGCCGAGCAGTTCTTC.